This TCR beta chain was profiled in a study of T-cell reconstitution after alpha-beta-depleted transplantation in children. The TCRbeta library incorporated unique molecular identifiers. TCRdb processed the PCR reads anew with MiXCR; each CDR3 protein has one entry. The sample lists under 450,000 distinct CDR3 sequences, 13% occurring once. CDR1 and CDR2 (germline): DFQATT, SNEGSKA (reference sequence). CDR3 length equals 13 residues. The V end was cut by 1 base, the J end by 3 bases, with 10 bases between. This clonotype was seen only a few times. The TCR originated in a human donor who donated a stem cell graft to a child with Fanconi anemia. Source: PBMCs, taken from the stem cell graft. The chain uses TRBV20-1 and TRBJ2-7; D may be TRBD1 (6 bases). The CDR3, as DNA: TGCAGTGCTAGAGGTGGGACAAACTACGAGCAGTACTTC. Translation gives CSARGGTNYEQYF.